This TCR beta chain derives from a study of T cell clones after liver transplantation. Whole-study context: Without induction therapy, subjects received standard immunosuppression until 12-24 months post-transplant.

Measured with immunoSEQ multiplex PCR; TCRdb has only the in-frame clones, and not every one. The sample has 72,000 or so clones, around 78% seen once. This clone was picked up a small number of times. Per germline, CDR1 MNHEY and CDR2 SVGAGI. The CDR3 is made up of 16 amino acids. The ends were cut back, 2 bases at V and 6 bases at J, with 14 bases in the middle. The chain combines TRBV6-5 with TRBJ1-6; D remains unclear. This receptor was obtained from a human patient who received a liver transplant. Among the T cells, some may be from the graft donor. The source was CD4+ T cells from blood, collected at the 22-month timepoint. This CDR3 is CASSYGSTILNSPLHF. DNA for the CDR3: TGTGCCAGCAGTTACGGTTCGACTATCCTTAATTCACCCCTCCACTTT.